This TCR beta chain was sequenced in a study of untreated major depressive disorder. This clone was recorded a few times. Its target is not known. Only in-frame clones appear in the TCRdb table, and some are missing; sequencing was by immunoSEQ multiplex PCR. The sample includes 10,000 to 15,000 clones, about 89% of them seen just once. J was trimmed by 3 bases and V by 8 bases; bases with no gene match: 7. This CDR3 has 15 amino acids. The germline V gene has CDR1 SNHLY and CDR2 FYNNEI. General study findings and limits: TRBV05-01 (Vbeta 5.1) usage was higher in CD4+ T cells of depressed patients than controls.

Participants with major medical conditions, Axis I/II comorbidities, regular medication or illicit drug use were excluded. The chain has TRBV2 and TRBJ1-5; 10 bases fit TRBD1. The TCR was taken from a woman in her twenties or thirties with major depressive disorder. Sequenced sample: CD4+ T cells from PBMCs. CDR3 bases: TGTGCCAGCCGACAGGGGGCGCAGAACAATCAGCCCCAGCATTTT. Protein sequence: CASRQGAQNNQPQHF. Full variable domain (rest looked up from reference TRBV2 and TRBJ1-5): EPEVTQTPSHQVTQMGQEVILRCVPISNHLYFYWYRQILGQKVEFLVSFYNNEISEKSEIFDDQFSVERPDGSNFTLKIRSTKLEDSAMYFCASRQGAQNNQPQHFGDGTRLSIL.